The 13 T cell receptor beta chains listed next were all sequenced from one sample in a study of PD-L1 blockade in urothelial cancer. Some clones are missing from TCRdb's copy, which holds only in-frame ones; the method was immunoSEQ multiplex PCR. The sample comprises about 51,000 clones, around 83% of which are singletons, and roughly 22% rests with the top ten. This sample's time point: pretreatment peripheral blood. The specimen comprised PBMCs, sampled around atezolizumab (anti-PD-L1) treatment. Receptors originate from a man aged 55 to 69 with urothelial cancer.

The chain carries TRBV30 and TRBJ2-7, with 11 bases fitting TRBD1. The germline CDR1 and CDR2 sequences are GTSNPN and SVGIG (reference sequence). J was trimmed by 4 bases and V by 4 bases; bases with no gene match: 6. CDR3 length: 14 residues. CDR3 amino acids: CAWMGTGGWYEQYF. CDR3 nucleotides: TGTGCCTGGATGGGGACAGGGGGGTGGTACGAGCAGTACTTC.

The chain carries TRBV29-1 and TRBJ2-1, with D unclear. Germline lookup yields CDR1 SQVTM and CDR2 ANQGSEA. The CDR3 consists of 12 residues. Trimming shortened V by 1 base and J by 7 bases, and 8 bases separated the two germline ends. The CDR3 nucleotides read TGCAGCGTTGAAGGTGAGAAAAATGAGCAGTTCTTC. This sequence encodes CSVEGEKNEQFF.

The rearrangement uses TRBV5-8 and TRBJ1-1; D is uncertain. The CDR3 consists of 14 residues. The V and J ends lost 3 bases and 1 base respectively, with 10 bases between them. Germline V gene lookup returns CDR1 SGHTS and CDR2 YDEGEE. This CDR3 is CASSSGRRNTEAFF. Written as DNA, the CDR3 is TGTGCCAGCAGCTCAGGAAGGCGGAACACTGAAGCTTTCTTT.

This clone was observed a handful of times. The chain uses TRBV30 and TRBJ1-5; 7 bases fit TRBD1. Germline CDR1 reads GTSNPN; CDR2 reads SVGIG (reference sequence). The CDR3 has 15 residues. V gave up 2 bases and J gave up 3 bases; unmatched junction bases: 7. DNA of the CDR3: TGTGCCTGGAGTATCCAGGGACAGTACAATCAGCCCCAGCATTTT. Residues: CAWSIQGQYNQPQHF.

V gene TRBV11-2 combines with J gene TRBJ1-2; D is undetermined. V lost 2 bases and J 1 base, leaving 8 bases between the germline ends. This CDR3 region has 14 residues. CDR1 SGHAT and CDR2 FQNNGV come from the germline V gene. The CDR3 here is CASSLSQNNYGYTF. The DNA of the CDR3 is TGTGCCAGCAGCTTAAGTCAGAATAACTATGGCTACACCTTC.

This chain uses TRBV5-1 with TRBJ2-1; 11 bases map to TRBD2. The CDR3 is 19 residues long. CDR1 is SGHRS, CDR2 YFSETQ, per germline. Trimming cost V 0 bases and J 0 bases; bases outside gene matches: 8. Here the CDR3 DNA reads TGCGCCAGCAGCTTGGGGACTAGCGGGCATAAGAGCTCCTACAATGAGCAGTTCTTC. As protein: CASSLGTSGHKSSYNEQFF.

V gene TRBV5-1 combines with J gene TRBJ1-5; D perhaps matches TRBD1 (5 bases). The CDR3 spans 16 residues. Germline CDR1 reads SGHRS; CDR2 reads YFSETQ. With 0 bases removed from V and 1 base from J, the gap between germline ends came to 11 bases. CDR3 in amino acids: CASSLGGSESNQPQHF. The CDR3 bases are TGCGCCAGCAGCTTGGGGGGCAGCGAAAGCAATCAGCCCCAGCATTTT.

The chain uses TRBV7-6 and TRBJ2-2; 7 nucleotides align to TRBD2. V was pared by 1 base and J by 7 bases, with 12 bases of the junction left unmatched. The CDR3 length is 17 residues. In germline, CDR1 is SGHVS, CDR2 FNYEAQ. CDR3 loop: CASSLVIASGGIGELFF. CDR3 coding DNA: TGTGCCAGCAGCTTAGTGATCGCTAGCGGAGGGATCGGGGAGCTGTTTTTT.

The genes are TRBV5-4 and TRBJ2-7; a weak D match, TRBD2 (5 bases). Trimming stripped 4 bases from V and 3 bases from J, with 14 bases between. The CDR3 sequence is 14 residues long. CDR1 is SGHNT and CDR2 is YYREEE in the germline V gene (reference sequence). As DNA, the CDR3 is TGTGCCAGCAGCCTTGAGAACCGGGGCTACGAGCAGTACTTC. Residues: CASSLENRGYEQYF.

This clone has just a few counts. The rearrangement links TRBV5-1 to TRBJ2-7, with 8 bases identical to TRBD1. CDR1 is SGHRS and CDR2 is YFSETQ in the germline V gene. The CDR3 contains 17 residues. V was pared by 1 base and J by 3 bases, with 12 bases of the junction left unmatched. The CDR3 region has the DNA TGCGCCAGCAGCTTGTTTGGCAGGGGGCGTCGGGACTACGAGCAGTACTTC. It yields the protein CASSLFGRGRRDYEQYF. The variable domain in full, completed from reference TRBV5-1 and TRBJ2-7, reads KAGVTQTPRYLIKTRGQQVTLSCSPISGHRSVSWYQQTPGQGLQFLFEYFSETQRNKGNFPGRFSGRQFSNSRSEMNVSTLELGDSALYLCASSLFGRGRRDYEQYFGPGTRLTVT.

As to this clone: Mismatch with germline at one junction end may stem from a read error. The chain recombines TRBV6-5 with TRBJ1-2, with 8 bases matching TRBD1. Germline V gene sequence: CDR1 MNHEY, CDR2 SVGAGI. The CDR3 length is 15 residues. The CDR3 DNA is TGTACCAGCAGTTACTCAGGACAGGGCTACCTTGGCTACACCTTC. This gives the protein CTSSYSGQGYLGYTF.

This clone was observed a few times. The genes are TRBV9 and TRBJ2-1; 15 nucleotides agree with TRBD2. The CDR3 has 17 amino acids. The V segment lost 0 bases and the J segment 2 bases; nucleotides outside the gene matches: 0. CDR1 is SGDLS, CDR2 YYNGEE, per germline. CDR3 bases: TGTGCCAGCAGCGTAGGGACTAGCGGGAGGGCCTACAATGAGCAGTTCTTC. Amino acids: CASSVGTSGRAYNEQFF.

The CDR3 DNA sequence: TGCGCCAGCAGACCAGGGTGGTCCACGGACTACGAGCAGTACTTC. It translates to CASRPGWSTDYEQYF. The chain carries TRBV5-1 and TRBJ2-7; D possibly corresponds to TRBD1 (5 bases). V was clipped by 5 bases and J by 3 bases, with 18 bases between them. The CDR3 runs to 15 residues. Germline loops: CDR1 SGHRS, CDR2 YFSETQ.